These 10 T cell receptor beta chains share one sample of origin, sequenced in a study of blood T cell repertoires in COVID-19. TCRdb's copy holds only in-frame clones and misses some; the assay was immunoSEQ multiplex PCR. The table lists 250,000 to 350,000 clones, approximately 86% of them singletons. Sample: PBMCs or T cells enriched from blood (not recorded which). The receptors originated from a woman aged 18-29 years who had recovered from COVID-19.

The J gene is TRBJ1-1, the V gene TRBV15; possibly TRBD1 for D (5 bases). The V end lost 1 base, the J end lost 7 bases, and 13 bases lay between the germline ends. CDR1 and CDR2 (germline): LNHNV, YYDKDF (reference sequence). CDR3 length: 14 residues. CDR3 sequence reads: CATSRGPAQGEAFF. DNA of the CDR3: TGTGCCACCAGCAGAGGTCCGGCGCAGGGTGAAGCTTTCTTT.

This chain joins TRBV5-1 and TRBJ2-5, with 8 bases that match TRBD1. The ends lost 3 bases at V and 5 bases at J; junction bases unmatched: 15. The CDR3 runs 17 residues. Germline V gives CDR1 SGHRS, CDR2 YFSETQ. The CDR3 bases are TGCGCCAGCAGCTCCCGCCTCGACAGGGGCCGAGGGGAGACCCAGTACTTC. This encodes CASSSRLDRGRGETQYF.

This clone was observed a few times. The V call is TRBV3-1 (or the pseudogene TRBV3-2), the J call TRBJ1-2; D is undetermined. CDR3 length equals 13 residues. CDR1 is LGHDT, CDR2 YNNKEL, per germline (reference sequence). V lost 4 bases to trimming and J lost 5 bases, with 11 bases between them. CDR3 protein: CASSPGRVYGYTF. The CDR3 DNA follows: TGTGCCAGCAGCCCGGGGAGGGTTTATGGCTACACCTTC.

V gene TRBV3-1 (or the pseudogene TRBV3-2) combines with J gene TRBJ2-7, with TRBD2 matching 16 bases. Germline lookup yields CDR1 LGHDT and CDR2 YNNKEL (reference sequence). This CDR3 is built from 16 residues. Trimming removed 2 bases from V and 4 bases from J; junction bases left unmatched: 2. The CDR3 DNA reads as TGTGCCAGCAGCCAACAGGGACTAGCGGGAGGGTACGAGCAGTACTTC. Translating it yields CASSQQGLAGGYEQYF.

The V and J genes are TRBV6-5 and TRBJ1-2; tentatively, D is TRBD1 (6 bases). This CDR3 is 14 amino acids long. V shed 0 bases and J shed 4 bases, with 9 bases lying between them. From germline, CDR1 is MNHEY and CDR2 SVGAGI. CDR3: CASSYSKGVYGYTF. The CDR3 nucleotides are TGTGCCAGCAGTTACTCGAAGGGGGTCTATGGCTACACCTTC.

The table lists this clone with a count of one. This sequence joins TRBV6-4 and TRBJ1-1, with D tentatively TRBD1 (6 bases). The CDR3 length is 17 residues. Germline values: CDR1 MRHNA, CDR2 SNTAGT. Trimming stripped 4 bases from V and 3 bases from J, with 21 bases between. The CDR3 nucleotides are TGTGCCAGCAGTGCAAGGAGTCAGGGGATCGGGGACACTGAAGCTTTCTTT. It yields the protein CASSARSQGIGDTEAFF.

V gene TRBV7-9 combines with J gene TRBJ1-5; the D gene is possibly TRBD1 (5 bases). The CDR3 length is 12 residues. V dropped 1 base and J dropped 10 bases, with 8 bases sitting between them. Germline loops: CDR1 SEHNR, CDR2 FQNEAQ (reference sequence). The DNA for the CDR3 is TGTGCCAGCAGCTTAGATAGGGGACCCCAGCATTTT. Protein: CASSLDRGPQHF.

V and J are TRBV5-5 and TRBJ1-3, with D maybe TRBD1 (5 bases). CDR3 size: 15 residues. Germline-derived CDR1 and CDR2 are SGHKS and YYEKEE (reference sequence). V gave up 4 bases and J gave up 4 bases, with 15 bases separating them. For the CDR3, the DNA is TGTGCCAGCAGCGGGTTCGGGACTGCAGGAAACACCATATATTTT. Translation gives CASSGFGTAGNTIYF.

V gene TRBV6-1 combines with J gene TRBJ1-1; the D gene is possibly TRBD1 (6 bases). The CDR3 extends over 11 amino acids. Germline V gives CDR1 MNHNS, CDR2 SASEGT. The V and J ends lost 3 bases and 8 bases respectively, with 7 bases between them. For the CDR3, the DNA is TGTGCCAGCAGTGACAGGGGCGAAGCTTTCTTT. It specifies CASSDRGEAFF.

The genes are TRBV9 and TRBJ1-2, with 7 bases aligning to TRBD1. The germline V gene encodes CDR1 SGDLS and CDR2 YYNGEE. The ends lost 0 bases at V and 4 bases at J; junction bases unmatched: 9. This CDR3 is built from 16 residues. Here the CDR3 reads CASSVESTGRSYGYTF. The CDR3 bases are TGTGCCAGCAGCGTAGAGTCGACAGGGAGGTCCTATGGCTACACCTTC.